This T cell receptor (beta chain) was found in a study of OX40 agonist ivuxolimab in advanced cancers. Background on the study: The patients got ivuxolimab, which is an agonistic anti-OX40 (CD134) antibody. Intravenous ivuxolimab was administered to patients every 2 weeks at 0.01 to 10 mg/kg.

On this clone itself: Its antigen is undetermined.

The CDR3 is made up of 17 amino acids. The germline V gene has CDR1 LNHNV and CDR2 YYDKDF (reference sequence). V lost 0 bases to trimming and J lost 3 bases; unmatched junction nucleotides: 5. Clones were read by immunoSEQ multiplex PCR, and TCRdb kept only the in-frame ones, dropping some. The profile shows tens of thousands of clones, 70% to 90% of them singletons. Overall study results and limits: Researchers report that CD8+ T cells had, on average, more expanded clones than CD4+.

The sequenced sample was CD4+ or CD8+ T cells sorted from blood, obtained in a trial of the OX40 agonist ivuxolimab. This sequence originates from an adult with an advanced solid tumor such as melanoma, head and neck, liver or kidney cancer. V and J are TRBV15 and TRBJ2-1; TRBD1 matches 10 bases. The CDR3 spells CATSRDTTGGYYNEQFF. The CDR3 nucleotides read TGTGCCACCAGCAGAGATACGACAGGGGGCTACTACAATGAGCAGTTCTTC. Full variable domain (rest looked up from reference TRBV15 and TRBJ2-1): DAMVIQNPRYQVTQFGKPVTLSCSQTLNHNVMYWYQQKSSQAPKLLFHYYDKDFNNEADTPDNFQSRRPNTSFCFLDIRSPGLGDTAMYLCATSRDTTGGYYNEQFFGPGTRLTVL.